One sample yielded the 13 T cell receptor beta chains listed below, sequenced in a study of blood T cell repertoires in COVID-19. Clones were read by immunoSEQ multiplex PCR, and TCRdb kept only the in-frame ones, dropping some. The table includes around 100,000 clones, more than 85% detected once. Source material: peripheral blood. These receptors came from a man in his thirties or forties in a cohort sampled during active COVID-19.

The table lists this clone with a few counts. The V and J genes are TRBV14 and TRBJ1-4; a possible D gene is TRBD1 (5 bases). V lost 3 bases, J lost 8 bases, and 16 bases lay in between. This CDR3 comprises 15 residues. From germline, CDR1 is SGHDN and CDR2 FVKESK. The CDR3 loop reads CASSHEQGLGEKLFF. CDR3 in DNA: TGTGCCAGCAGCCACGAGCAGGGCTTGGGCGAAAAACTGTTTTTT.

V usage is TRBV5-6 and J usage is TRBJ2-5; D is undetermined. Per the germline V gene, CDR1 is SGHDT and CDR2 is YYEEEE. V was clipped by 0 bases and J by 11 bases, with 11 bases between them. The CDR3 loop spans 12 amino acids. The DNA for the CDR3 is TGTGCCAGCAGCTTGGGTCCTGGGCAACAGTACTTC. Its translation: CASSLGPGQQYF.

This chain joins TRBV7-9 and TRBJ2-3, with TRBD2 matching over 14 bases. CDR1 and CDR2 (germline): SEHNR, FQNEAQ (reference sequence). The V and J ends lost 4 bases and 4 bases, in that order; junction bases with no gene match: 13. The CDR3 covers 19 residues. The CDR3 nucleotides read TGTGCCAGCAGCTCCCGACGACTAGCGGGGGGGCGAGACGCAGATACGCAGTATTTT. This translates into CASSSRRLAGGRDADTQYF.

The chain employs TRBV3-1 (or the pseudogene TRBV3-2) and TRBJ1-6, with TRBD1 matching over 7 bases. V was pared by 8 bases and J by 5 bases, with 6 bases of the junction left unmatched. The CDR3 is 14 amino acids. Germline values: CDR1 LGHDT, CDR2 YNNKEL (reference sequence). The CDR3 here is CASRVTGNNSPLHF. CDR3 nucleotide sequence: TGTGCCAGCCGAGTGACAGGGAATAATTCACCCCTCCACTTT.

This clone was seen just once. The chain uses TRBV7-2 and TRBJ2-5, with 8 nucleotides matching TRBD2. CDR1 SGHTA and CDR2 FQGNSA come from the germline V gene. V was clipped by 4 bases and J by 5 bases; unmatched bases: 6. This CDR3 contains 14 residues. The CDR3 DNA sequence: TGTGCCAGCAGCTGGGGCGGGGGGCGCGAGACCCAGTACTTC. It specifies CASSWGGGRETQYF.

J is TRBJ2-1 and V is TRBV5-1; maybe TRBD2 (6 bases). The CDR3 is made up of 15 amino acids. Germline V CDR1 and CDR2: SGHRS, YFSETQ. The V end lost 4 bases, the J end lost 0 bases, and 11 bases lay between the germline ends. The CDR3 DNA reads TGCGCCAGCAGCCGCGGGGATAGCTCCTACAATGAGCAGTTCTTC. It codes for CASSRGDSSYNEQFF. The full variable domain, rest sourced from reference TRBV5-1 and TRBJ2-1, is KAGVTQTPRYLIKTRGQQVTLSCSPISGHRSVSWYQQTPGQGLQFLFEYFSETQRNKGNFPGRFSGRQFSNSRSEMNVSTLELGDSALYLCASSRGDSSYNEQFFGPGTRLTVL.

The V gene is TRBV27, the J gene TRBJ1-2, with TRBD1 matching over 9 bases. With 3 bases clipped from V and 4 bases from J, the junction kept 9 bases outside the gene matches. The CDR3 length is 16 residues. From germline, CDR1 is MNHEY and CDR2 SMNVEV (reference sequence). The CDR3 protein is CASSFHRDRVVYGYTF. In DNA form, the CDR3 reads TGTGCCAGCAGTTTTCACCGGGACAGGGTGGTCTATGGCTACACCTTC.

The chain employs TRBV3-1 (or the pseudogene TRBV3-2) and TRBJ2-7; TRBD1 might be the D (6 bases). Trimming cost V 4 bases and J 7 bases, with 17 bases left between them. The CDR3 totals 14 residues. CDR1 and CDR2 from the germline V gene are LGHDT and YNNKEL (reference sequence). CDR3 protein: CASSPDLRGLEQYF. CDR3 DNA sequence: TGTGCCAGCAGCCCAGACCTCAGGGGCCTGGAGCAGTACTTC.

This clone occurred once. The chain joins TRBV7-2 to TRBJ2-2; tentatively, D is TRBD2 (6 bases). The CDR3 has 15 amino acids. Per germline, CDR1 SGHTA and CDR2 FQGNSA. Trimming stripped 5 bases from V and 3 bases from J, with 13 bases between. CDR3 sequence reads: CASSQRREDTGELFF. CDR3 sequence (DNA): TGTGCCAGCAGCCAGCGGAGGGAAGACACCGGGGAGCTGTTTTTT.

This clone came up once. The genes are TRBV5-1 and TRBJ1-1, with unresolved D. Per germline, CDR1 SGHRS and CDR2 YFSETQ. The V and J ends lost 5 bases and 3 bases respectively, with 14 bases between them. The CDR3 totals 14 residues. The CDR3 is CASRLIERDTEAFF. CDR3 sequence (DNA): TGCGCCAGCAGATTGATCGAACGGGACACTGAAGCTTTCTTT.

V gene TRBV7-2 combines with J gene TRBJ2-3; D might be TRBD2 (7 bases). From germline, CDR1 is SGHTA and CDR2 FQGNSA. Between the trimmed V and J ends, which lost 3 bases and 0 bases, there was a span of 10 bases. This CDR3 comprises 15 residues. CDR3 region: CASSLGGPSTDTQYF. CDR3 nucleotide sequence: TGTGCCAGCAGCTTGGGGGGGCCTAGCACAGATACGCAGTATTTT.

This chain uses TRBV12-5 with TRBJ1-2; D perhaps matches TRBD1 (6 bases). The CDR3 consists of 16 residues. CDR1 is LGHNT, CDR2 FRNRAP, per germline. V shed 1 base and J shed 3 bases, with 15 bases lying between them. CDR3 sequence: CASGLGITGSDYGYTF. The DNA for the CDR3 is TGTGCTAGTGGTTTGGGAATTACAGGGTCGGACTATGGCTACACCTTC.

This clone was found once. This chain uses TRBV24-1 with TRBJ2-7; D might be TRBD2 (6 bases). Germline V gene lookup returns CDR1 KGHDR and CDR2 SFDVKD. The V gene lost 2 bases and the J gene lost 9 bases, with 13 bases spanning the gap. The CDR3 covers 13 residues. The CDR3 DNA follows: TGTGCCACCAGTGATTCGGGACTCCGCGGGCAGTACTTC. Protein sequence: CATSDSGLRGQYF.